Presented here are 9 T cell receptor beta chains from one specimen sequenced in a study of shared clonotypes between healthy human individuals. The method was immunoSEQ multiplex PCR; TCRdb's version includes in-frame clones alone and lacks a portion of them. The table shows more than 2 million clones, with roughly 94% occurring only once. Naive CD8 cells, CD45RO-negative and positively selected for CCR7, excluded terminally differentiated effector memory CD45RA+ cells. Input material: naive CD8+ T cells sorted from blood. All receptors come from a young man in good health.

The gene calls are TRBV23-1 and TRBJ2-1, with D tentatively TRBD1 or TRBD2 (5 bases each). TRBV23-1 is an ORF, and what it does is uncertain. This CDR3 comprises 16 residues. The V gene lost 0 bases and the J gene lost 5 bases, with 14 bases spanning the gap. The CDR3: CASSQSGQGRNNEQFF. The CDR3, as DNA: TGCGCCAGCAGTCAATCTGGGCAGGGACGTAACAATGAGCAGTTCTTC.

The CDR3 sequence: CATSTRQGNEQFF. Written as DNA, the CDR3 is TGTGCCACCAGCACCCGACAGGGAAATGAGCAGTTCTTC. The chain joins TRBV15 to TRBJ2-1; 7 bases are shared with TRBD1. The CDR3 length is 13 residues. The junction had 4 bases not matched to a gene; V was cut back by 4 bases and J by 7 bases. From germline, CDR1 is LNHNV and CDR2 YYDKDF (reference sequence).

This chain links TRBV5-6 with TRBJ2-1; TRBD2 matches 10 bases. This CDR3 region has 17 residues. Germline V gives CDR1 SGHDT, CDR2 YYEEEE. V dropped 2 bases and J dropped 4; count of bases not matched to a gene: 9. The CDR3 is CASSLFGLAEGYNEQFF. The CDR3 region has the DNA TGTGCCAGCAGCTTATTTGGACTAGCGGAGGGGTACAATGAGCAGTTCTTC.

V is TRBV19 and J is TRBJ2-1; D may be TRBD1 (6 bases). Germline V CDR1 and CDR2: LNHDA, SQIVND (reference sequence). V was pared by 3 bases and J by 6 bases, with 21 bases between. This CDR3 contains 17 residues. The CDR3 coding sequence is TGTGCCAGTAGTATCGACCCGGGTGGGGGCATCCCCAATGAGCAGTTCTTC. Translating it yields CASSIDPGGGIPNEQFF.

This rearrangement joins TRBV4-1 to TRBJ2-7, with TRBD1 matching 7 bases. V trimming: 1 base; J trimming: 1 base; junction bases outside the gene matches: 4. CDR3 size: 15 residues. Germline V lookup: CDR1 MGHRA, CDR2 YSYEKL. CDR3 region: CASSQGTGHSYEQYF. CDR3 DNA sequence: TGCGCCAGCAGCCAAGGGACAGGCCATTCCTACGAGCAGTACTTC.

The rearrangement links TRBV19 to TRBJ2-7; D is undetermined. CDR1 and CDR2 (germline): LNHDA, SQIVND (reference sequence). V lost 5 bases and J lost 3, with 17 bases in between. There are 15 residues in the CDR3. CDR3: CASSVSLGPGYEQYF. DNA for the CDR3: TGTGCCAGTAGTGTATCTCTTGGGCCCGGCTACGAGCAGTACTTC.

Comment on this clone: Other DNA sequences in this specimen translate into the identical CDR3. This chain links TRBV4-3 with TRBJ1-1; D unclear. V lost 1 base to trimming and J lost 1 base, with 4 bases between them. The CDR3 runs to 13 residues. Germline CDR1 is LGHNA and CDR2 is YSLEER. The CDR3, as DNA: TGCGCCAGCAGCCAAGGGGAGAACACTGAAGCTTTCTTT. It is translated as CASSQGENTEAFF.

This chain joins TRBV5-1 and TRBJ2-7, with D possibly being TRBD1 (5 bases). This CDR3 is 13 amino acids long. V was pared by 5 bases and J by 0 bases, with 9 bases between. Germline V lookup: CDR1 SGHRS, CDR2 YFSETQ. The CDR3 sequence is CASRADSSYEQYF. The CDR3 region has the DNA TGCGCCAGCAGGGCAGACAGCTCCTACGAGCAGTACTTC.

This chain connects TRBV6-5 to TRBJ2-7; D unresolved. Germline CDR1 reads MNHEY; CDR2 reads SVGAGI. The CDR3 runs 13 residues. The V and J ends lost 2 bases and 6 bases respectively, with 11 bases between them. The CDR3 loop reads CASSYGEGIEQYF. Written as DNA, the CDR3 is TGTGCCAGCAGTTACGGTGAAGGGATCGAGCAGTACTTC.